Below are 14 T cell receptor beta chains sequenced from a single sample in a study of blood T cell repertoires in COVID-19. Method: immunoSEQ multiplex PCR; TCRdb's copy keeps in-frame clones and lacks some. The sample contains hundreds of thousands of clones, almost 90% of which appear only once. The source material was PBMCs or T cells enriched from blood (not recorded which). The receptors shown here come from a woman in her late teens or twenties with acute COVID-19.

This clone was counted a few times. CDR3 in DNA: TGCGCCAGCAGCTTGACAGGGATCTCCTACGAGCAGTACTTC. As protein: CASSLTGISYEQYF. The chain uses TRBV5-1 and TRBJ2-7, with D maybe TRBD1 (6 bases). V lost 1 base and J lost 0, with 8 bases in between. The length of the CDR3 is 14 residues. Per the germline V gene, CDR1 is SGHRS and CDR2 is YFSETQ. Together with reference TRBV5-1 and TRBJ2-7, the CDR3 gives the full variable domain: KAGVTQTPRYLIKTRGQQVTLSCSPISGHRSVSWYQQTPGQGLQFLFEYFSETQRNKGNFPGRFSGRQFSNSRSEMNVSTLELGDSALYLCASSLTGISYEQYFGPGTRLTVT.

The sample holds a few counts of this clone. V gene TRBV7-6 combines with J gene TRBJ1-5; D is undetermined. V gave up 5 bases and J gave up 4 bases, with 6 bases separating them. Germline CDR1 is SGHVS and CDR2 is FNYEAQ. This CDR3 has 12 residues. CDR3 coding DNA: TGTGCCAGCAGCGGAGAGAATCAGCCCCAGCATTTT. Encoded protein: CASSGENQPQHF.

J is TRBJ2-3 and V is TRBV5-6; TRBD1 might be the D (5 bases). The CDR3 extends over 16 amino acids. Trimming removed 4 bases from V and 7 bases from J, with 22 bases in between. Germline CDR1 SGHDT, CDR2 YYEEEE. The CDR3 region is CASSTTGLFPTNTQYF. The CDR3 DNA reads as TGTGCCAGCAGCACTACAGGATTATTTCCCACGAATACGCAGTATTTT.

In this sample, this clone turned up once. Other DNA sequences of this sample code for an identical CDR3. The chain couples TRBV28 to TRBJ2-7; perhaps TRBD1 as D (6 bases). The CDR3 is made up of 13 amino acids. The germline gives CDR1 MDHEN, CDR2 SYDVKM. Trimming pared 2 bases from V and 5 bases from J, leaving 10 bases between. CDR3 DNA: TGTGCCAGCAGTTTAGCAGGGGTACACGAGCAGTACTTC. It is translated as CASSLAGVHEQYF.

The chain has TRBV18 and TRBJ2-7; 7 nucleotides line up with TRBD2. This CDR3 is built from 16 residues. J gave up 3 bases and V 1 base, and 9 bases lay outside the gene matches. CDR1 KGHSH and CDR2 LQKENI come from the germline V gene. CDR3 amino acids: CASSPRAGDMDYEQYF. Here the CDR3 DNA reads TGTGCCAGCTCACCACGGGCGGGAGATATGGACTACGAGCAGTACTTC.

Only one count was recorded for this clone. This chain connects TRBV19 to TRBJ1-1, with D possibly TRBD1 on 5 matching bases. This CDR3 is 11 amino acids long. Trimming pared 8 bases from V and 7 bases from J, leaving 11 bases between. Germline loops: CDR1 LNHDA, CDR2 SQIVND (reference sequence). For the CDR3, the DNA is TGTGCCAGTGCAGACAGACTTGAAGCTTTCTTT. Its protein product is CASADRLEAFF.

This chain links TRBV5-1 with TRBJ2-1; unclear D gene. CDR3 size: 15 residues. V was cut by 0 bases and J by 0 bases, with 7 bases left in between. Germline-derived CDR1 and CDR2 are SGHRS and YFSETQ. The CDR3 DNA reads as TGCGCCAGCAGCTTGGCAGCAGGCTCCTACAATGAGCAGTTCTTC. Translated: CASSLAAGSYNEQFF.

V gene TRBV11-3 combines with J gene TRBJ2-5; D is possibly TRBD1 (6 bases). The germline V gene encodes CDR1 SGHNT and CDR2 YENEEA. V gave up 2 bases and J gave up 5 bases, with 15 bases separating them. The CDR3 sequence is 15 residues long. CDR3 sequence reads: CASSLIQGGVETQYF. CDR3 bases: TGTGCCAGCAGCTTAATACAGGGTGGTGTCGAGACCCAGTACTTC. Using reference TRBV11-3 and TRBJ2-5 for the parts outside the CDR3, the full variable domain is EAGVVQSPRYKIIEKKQPVAFWCNPISGHNTLYWYLQNLGQGPELLIRYENEEAVDDSQLPKDRFSAERLKGVDSTLKIQPAELGDSAVYLCASSLIQGGVETQYFGPGTRLLVL.

The rearrangement joins TRBV12-3 or TRBV12-4 to TRBJ1-1; 8 bases fit TRBD1. This CDR3 contains 13 residues. V gave up 5 bases and J gave up 6 bases; unmatched junction bases: 5. CDR3 in amino acids: CASSMQGAPEAFF. CDR3 coding DNA: TGTGCCAGCAGTATGCAGGGGGCGCCTGAAGCTTTCTTT.

The genes are TRBV5-5 and TRBJ1-5; TRBD1 matches at 8 bases. V trimming: 4 bases; J trimming: 5 bases; junction bases outside the gene matches: 5. Germline-derived CDR1 and CDR2 are SGHKS and YYEKEE (reference sequence). CDR3 length equals 14 residues. The DNA for the CDR3 is TGTGCCAGCAGCACCGCAGGGGGCCATCAGCCCCAGCATTTT. Its protein product is CASSTAGGHQPQHF.

V is TRBV10-3 and J is TRBJ1-5; D is ambiguous. Trimming shortened V by 4 bases and J by 4 bases, and 8 bases separated the two germline ends. Germline CDR1 and CDR2: ENHRY and SYGVKD. CDR3 length: 13 residues. The CDR3 nucleotides read TGTGCCATCAGTGTGAACTCAAATCAGCCCCAGCATTTT. Protein: CAISVNSNQPQHF.

This chain links TRBV28 with TRBJ2-7; 7 nucleotides agree with TRBD1. This CDR3 is built from 15 residues. Germline V gene lookup returns CDR1 MDHEN and CDR2 SYDVKM. V shed 6 bases and J 1 base; nucleotides not matched to a gene: 9. In DNA, the CDR3 is TGTGCCAGCAGAACACGACGGGACAGTTCCTACGAGCAGTACTTC. Translating it yields CASRTRRDSSYEQYF.

The rearrangement links TRBV18 to TRBJ2-7; 10 bases match TRBD2. The CDR3 spans 14 residues. Germline loops: CDR1 KGHSH, CDR2 LQKENI. The V and J ends lost 0 bases and 5 bases, in that order; junction bases with no gene match: 1. The CDR3 DNA sequence: TGTGCCAGCTCACCACCCCTAGCGGGAGACGAGCAGTACTTC. Its protein product is CASSPPLAGDEQYF.

The V and J genes are TRBV9 and TRBJ1-1; D is possibly TRBD1 (6 bases). The germline CDR1 and CDR2 sequences are SGDLS and YYNGEE. This CDR3 comprises 14 residues. Trimming took 3 bases from V and 11 from J, leaving 20 bases between them. CDR3 region: CASSGRAGADGAFF. CDR3 in DNA: TGTGCCAGCAGCGGTAGGGCAGGGGCCGACGGGGCTTTCTTT.